This TCR beta chain was found in a study of blood T cell repertoires in COVID-19. The table came from immunoSEQ multiplex PCR; TCRdb's copy has only in-frame clones and leaves some out. The sample contains 250,000 to 350,000 clones, roughly nine tenths of which appear only once. Trimming took 6 bases from V and 4 from J, leaving 13 bases between them. Germline CDR1 ENHRY, CDR2 SYGVKD. The CDR3 covers 14 residues. Input material: PBMCs or T cells enriched from blood (not recorded which). The chain has TRBV10-3 and TRBJ1-3; no clear D gene. The source of this sequence is a woman between 25 and 40 years old who had recovered from COVID-19. The CDR3 spells CAIRETVAGNTIYF. CDR3 bases: TGTGCCATCAGAGAGACGGTTGCGGGAAACACCATATATTTT.